This entry concerns a single T cell receptor beta chain. What it binds is not known. The TCR beta CDR3 regions underwent amplification using RNA transcripts as the source. TCR CDR3 underwent first-round RT-PCR with the HTBI primer set. In TCRdb, the multiplex PCR reads were re-called with MiXCR into one record per CDR3 protein. Of more than 75,000 distinct CDR3 sequences listed, around 50% are singletons. This sample holds PBMCs from roughly 10 ml fresh peripheral blood. The sample belongs to a study of T cells in Graves' hyperthyroidism and ophthalmopathy. The CDR3 sequence is 16 residues long. Trimming took 0 bases from V and 3 from J, leaving 12 bases between them. Germline lookup yields CDR1 KGHDR and CDR2 SFDVKD. Study-wide points: Stable hyperthyroidism was told apart from ophthalmopathy by a model built on 13 V-J features. Appearing also in blood were most of the thyroid clonotypes expanded above 0.001. The model predicted ophthalmopathy a median roughly six months before onset.

The clonotype comes from a woman in her forties with Graves' hyperthyroidism. Input material: blood. The chain has TRBV24-1 and TRBJ2-3; either TRBD1 or TRBD2 may fit D (5 bases each). CDR3 region: CATSDLEGKGTDTQYF. The CDR3 bases are TGTGCCACCAGTGATTTGGAGGGGAAGGGGACAGATACGCAGTATTTT.